Sequencing of this TCR beta chain was carried out in a study of blood T cell repertoires in COVID-19. The CDR3 loop spans 15 amino acids. V dropped 6 bases and J dropped 3; count of bases not matched to a gene: 9. Germline V gives CDR1 ENHRY, CDR2 SYGVKD. The assay was immunoSEQ multiplex PCR, and TCRdb's table has in-frame clones only and misses some. Among over 100,000 clones listed, 70% to 90% were seen once. The sequence came from a man in his forties with acute or convalescent COVID-19. What was sequenced was peripheral blood. The rearrangement joins TRBV10-3 to TRBJ2-3; 7 bases map to TRBD2. The CDR3 nucleotides are TGTGCCATCAGCTCAACTAGCGTTTTAACAGATACGCAGTATTTT. It encodes CAISSTSVLTDTQYF.